What follows describes a single T cell receptor beta chain. No cognate antigen has been identified for it. Nothing much larger sits one base from this clone, and base qualities are not available. Library construction relied on the immunoSEQ multiplex PCR assay. Per the source publication's procedure: To diagnose cytomegalovirus status from the catalog of TCR beta chain sequences, a statistical classification framework was built. TCRdb obtained this table from immuneACCESS and retained in-frame rearrangements with V and J assigned. These tables miss some clones; where compared with another copy, unresolved V genes account for less than half of the shortfall, and the remainder is unexplained. V, J and clone size were drawn from that table, and D and trimming were deduced from the DNA. The sample table records 150,000 to 200,000 clones; about 83% of these occur just once. The ten largest make up approximately 1.5% of the sample.

V is reduced by 8 bases and J by 1 base, leaving a spacing of 6 bases between them. CDR1 is given as MNHNS and CDR2 as SASEGT, both from the germline V gene. From the cysteine through the phenylalanine, the CDR3 covers 11 amino acids. Only CDR3 DNA remains: 33 bases, in frame from the first base. The donors belonged to the validation cohort of over a hundred subjects, which was separate from the approximately 610-subject first cohort. This sample was included in a study of cytomegalovirus exposure and HLA in healthy donors (dated 2017 in TCRdb). Regarding the study in general: According to a later analysis, one platform produced both the approximately 110 validation repertoires and the 666 repertoires of the first cohort. The study aimed to test whether cataloging public T cell receptors could reveal signatures of past pathogen exposure. A separate validation cohort of 100 to 150 different subjects was used in addition to the approximately 700-subject first cohort. To predict cytomegalovirus infection status, the study brought together high-throughput TCR immunosequencing, statistical association of individual TCRs with disease status, and machine learning. The investigation overall reported the following: The validation cohort had no HLA typing available for a later analysis, so co-occurrence within that cohort was assessed over all 120 or so repertoires. The classifier was reported to diagnose cytomegalovirus status with high specificity and sensitivity in both the original cohort and the validation cohort. The study gave a list of about 160 TCR beta chains associated with cytomegalovirus. In vitro tests confirmed that a few of the cytomegalovirus-associated TCR beta chains recognize cytomegalovirus antigens. The authors suggested that the approach could potentially be extended to other disease states and immunological phenotypes. While some public TCRs were present in many individuals, most TCR sequences turned up only very rarely across donors. In a later analysis, TCRs clustered in the first cohort were found to also tend to co-occur in the roughly 120 validation repertoires, with over 90% of cluster scores above 0.

This TCR was recovered from a woman aged 25 to 45 in good health and CMV-seronegative. What was sequenced was PBMCs. Rearrangement joined TRBV6-1 to TRBJ2-7; a tentative D match to TRBD1 spans 5 bases. In nucleotide form, the sequence is TGTGCCAGCGACAGATCCTACGAGCAGTACTTC. The resulting protein is CASDRSYEQYF.